The T cell receptor (beta chain) under discussion was sequenced for a study of molecular identifiers for immune sequencing clone quantification. This clonotype occurred many times. What it binds is unknown. Sorting captured naive CD8 T cells as CD8+CD4-CCR7+CD45RA+. Study-level results: Because of identical TCR molecules sharing a barcode, sizes of highly expanded clones could be underestimated.

The CDR3 extends over 15 amino acids. Germline CDR1 SNHLY, CDR2 FYNNEI. Between the trimmed V and J ends, which lost 4 bases and 8 bases, there was a span of 15 bases. It was with previously described methods and listed TCR primers that bulk TCR libraries were made. TCRdb independently ran MiXCR on the PCR reads; one entry per CDR3 protein. The sample records 60,000 to 70,000 distinct CDR3 sequences, around 18% being singletons. This sequence joins TRBV2 and TRBJ1-6; no firm D call. Sequencing was carried out using naive CD8+ T cells from blood, with Jurkat cell RNA spiked in. The sample's subset: FACS-sorted CD8+CD4-CCR7+CD45RA+ naive T cells. The clonotype comes from a human donor in good health. Some libraries in this study had Jurkat cell RNA spiked in. CDR3 coding DNA: TGTGCCAGCAGTGTAAGGCACCCTGTCGATTCACCCCTCCACTTT. Its translation is CASSVRHPVDSPLHF.